The 8 T cell receptor beta chains below all came from one sample that was sequenced in a study of blood T cell repertoires in COVID-19. The assay was immunoSEQ multiplex PCR, and TCRdb's table has in-frame clones only and misses some. The sample yields about 500,000 clones, roughly 87% seen once. Sequenced: PBMCs or T cells enriched from blood (not recorded which). These receptors came from a woman aged 18 to 35 who had recovered from COVID-19.

This chain connects TRBV18 to TRBJ1-2; TRBD1 agrees at 7 bases. Germline-derived CDR1 and CDR2 are KGHSH and LQKENI. The CDR3 is 14 residues long. After removal of 1 base from V and 4 bases from J, the junction contained 3 bases not matched to a gene. Written as DNA, the CDR3 is TGTGCCAGCTCACCACAGGGGGCAGGCTATGGCTACACCTTC. Translating it yields CASSPQGAGYGYTF.

This rearrangement joins TRBV9 to TRBJ2-1, with D perhaps matching TRBD1 (5 bases). CDR3 length: 14 residues. V was shortened by 4 bases and J by 0 bases, with 8 bases between the two germline ends. From germline, CDR1 is SGDLS and CDR2 YYNGEE. This CDR3 reads CASSQTASYNEQFF. In DNA form, the CDR3 reads TGTGCCAGCAGCCAGACAGCCTCCTACAATGAGCAGTTCTTC.

This clone was seen a single time. In DNA form, the CDR3 reads TGTGCCATCAGTGACCCTGCCCAGGGGGCGCGGGGAAACACCATATATTTT. Its protein is CAISDPAQGARGNTIYF. The chain recombines TRBV10-3 with TRBJ1-3; 8 nucleotides match TRBD1. V lost 3 bases and J lost 4; bases outside the gene matches: 11. The CDR3 runs to 17 residues. CDR1 and CDR2 from the germline V gene are ENHRY and SYGVKD.

V is TRBV18 and J is TRBJ1-1; possible D gene TRBD1, 6 bases. This CDR3 contains 14 residues. From germline, CDR1 is KGHSH and CDR2 LQKENI. V was clipped by 2 bases and J by 0 bases, with 7 bases between them. The CDR3 region is CASSPGQLNTEAFF. In nucleotides, the CDR3 is TGTGCCAGCTCACCAGGACAGTTGAACACTGAAGCTTTCTTT.

The genes are TRBV5-8 and TRBJ1-1; 7 nucleotides match TRBD1. The J segment lost 3 bases and the V segment lost 3 bases, leaving 2 bases of the junction unmatched. The CDR3 has 13 amino acids. Looked up from germline, CDR1 is SGHTS and CDR2 is YDEGEE. Here the CDR3 reads CASSSGTDTEAFF. As DNA, the CDR3 is TGTGCCAGCAGCTCCGGGACAGACACTGAAGCTTTCTTT.

The chain joins TRBV28 to TRBJ1-1; D may be TRBD1 (5 bases). The CDR3 length is 15 residues. Per the germline V gene, CDR1 is MDHEN and CDR2 is SYDVKM. V was cut by 5 bases and J by 1 base, with 14 bases left in between. Written as DNA, the CDR3 is TGTGCCAGCAGTGGGGCTCAGAATTCGAACACTGAAGCTTTCTTT. Protein: CASSGAQNSNTEAFF.

This clone was counted once. This chain joins TRBV19 and TRBJ1-5; TRBD1 might be the D (5 bases). Germline CDR1 reads LNHDA; CDR2 reads SQIVND (reference sequence). Trimming stripped 2 bases from V and 4 bases from J, with 12 bases between. The CDR3 has 15 amino acids. The CDR3 loop is CASSIFGQGNQPQHF. The CDR3 nucleotides read TGTGCCAGTAGTATATTCGGGCAGGGAAATCAGCCCCAGCATTTT.

The chain carries TRBV3-1 (or the pseudogene TRBV3-2) and TRBJ2-7; perhaps TRBD2 as D (6 bases). The length of the CDR3 is 19 residues. Trimming shortened V by 0 bases and J by 3 bases, and 24 bases separated the two germline ends. Germline CDR1 is LGHDT and CDR2 is YNNKEL (reference sequence). The CDR3 sequence is CASSQEVGGAQSDYYEQYF. The CDR3 region has the DNA TGTGCCAGCAGCCAAGAGGTCGGGGGTGCCCAGTCCGACTACTACGAGCAGTACTTC.